The clone carrying this T cell receptor beta chain occurred a few times. Its matching antigen is unknown. The sample originates from a study of T cell repertoires in cytomegalovirus infection. Study background: HLA-B-restricted CMV epitopes that are well studied were used alongside recently identified HLA-C-restricted ones. Public signatures in TCR beta pointed to CMV infection and matching HLA type.

With 8 bases removed from V and 8 bases from J, the gap between germline ends came to 15 bases. Germline V gives CDR1 MNHNS, CDR2 SASEGT. There are 12 residues in the CDR3. TCRdb fed the reads into MiXCR, producing one record per CDR3 protein. This sample carries some 800,000 distinct CDR3 sequences, around a third of them seen once, and the ten largest clones take around 12%. Study-level points and caveats: People with CMV and the relevant HLA were identified by cumulative public TCR beta family frequency. HLA-C-restricted TCR beta clonotypes specific for CMV led the ex vivo response.

Specimen: cultured CD8+ T cells from PBMCs, collected from culture after CMV antigen stimulation. The chain recombines TRBV6-1 with TRBJ1-1; tentative D call: TRBD1 (5 bases). The receptor's source is a human donor in good health (CMV status not recorded). Some clones in this sample may be carry-over from other donors' samples. This CDR3 reads CASLRDDLEAFF. DNA of the CDR3: TGTGCCAGCCTAAGGGACGATCTAGAAGCTTTCTTT.